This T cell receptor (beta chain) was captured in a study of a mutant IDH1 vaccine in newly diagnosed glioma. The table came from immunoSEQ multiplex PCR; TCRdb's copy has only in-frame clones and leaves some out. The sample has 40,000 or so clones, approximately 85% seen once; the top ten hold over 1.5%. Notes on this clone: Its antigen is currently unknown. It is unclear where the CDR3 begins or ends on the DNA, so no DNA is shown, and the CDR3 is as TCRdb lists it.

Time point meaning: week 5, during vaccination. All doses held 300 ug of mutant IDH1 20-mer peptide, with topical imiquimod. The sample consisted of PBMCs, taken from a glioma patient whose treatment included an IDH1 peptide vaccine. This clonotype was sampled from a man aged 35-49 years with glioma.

Here the CDR3 reads CASSRVAGGSGETQYF. V and J are TRBV21-1 and TRBJ2-5; TRBD2, the D gene given by the table, was not confirmed from the DNA. TRBV21-1 is marked as a pseudogene. The CDR3 has 16 residues if both end residues are counted.